This T cell receptor (beta chain) originates from a study of CD4+ T cells in melanoma. The CDR3 is 16 amino acids. Trimming cost V 3 bases and J 2 bases; bases outside gene matches: 8. The V gene's germline CDR1 is WSHSY and CDR2 SAAADI. The protocol was immunoSEQ multiplex PCR, while the TCRdb copy is restricted to in-frame clones and leaves out a portion. The profile covers 13,000 or so clones, with less than 85% appearing a single time and 9.5% to 13% taken by the ten largest. The chain carries TRBV10-2 and TRBJ2-7; 9 nucleotides align to TRBD1. Sequenced material: cells from a culture (not recorded whether cultured in vitro). The TCR sequence derives from a human donor with melanoma. Here the CDR3 reads CASSELGTGTPYEQYF. CDR3 DNA sequence: TGCGCCAGCAGTGAATTGGGGACAGGGACACCCTACGAGCAGTACTTC.